These T cell receptor beta chains were read from a single sample in a study of T cells in Graves' hyperthyroidism and ophthalmopathy. MiXCR, applied by TCRdb to the multiplex PCR reads, yields one record per CDR3 protein. The sample yields around 350,000 distinct CDR3 sequences, about a sixth seen once. Source material: blood. The receptors were gathered from a woman aged 18-35 years with Graves' hyperthyroidism that later progressed to Graves' ophthalmopathy. CDR3s include the opening cysteine and the closing phenylalanine or tryptophan. Each record gives: J gene, V gene, D gene, clone size, CDR3 protein, CDR3 DNA. The D gene is left open where the match is weak. Size values are once, few and many counts, or a class for expanded clones, and some rows have none.

>TRBJ1-2|TRBV4-2|-|-
CASSQDWPAGDGYTF
TGTGCCAGCAGCCAAGATTGGCCAGCCGGTGATGGCTACACCTTC
>TRBJ2-2|TRBV19|-|few
CASKSGPGELFF
TGTGCCAGTAAATCAGGGCCCGGGGAGCTGTTTTTT
>TRBJ2-5|TRBV28|TRBD2|many
CASSLHSGKETQYF
TGTGCCAGCAGTCTACATAGCGGGAAAGAGACCCAGTACTTC
>TRBJ2-1|TRBV29-1|-|many
CSVEGLYNEQFF
TGCAGCGTGGAGGGACTTTACAATGAGCAGTTCTTC
>TRBJ2-5|TRBV18|-|-
CASSLGTDRFRTQYF
TGTGCCAGCTCACTCGGGACCGACCGATTCAGGACCCAGTACTTC
>TRBJ2-1|TRBV7-9|TRBD2|many
CASSLSGRGQFF
TGTGCCAGCAGCTTAAGTGGGAGGGGACAGTTCTTC
>TRBJ2-7|TRBV20-1|TRBD2|many
CSARDRGELSEQYF
TGCAGTGCTAGAGATCGGGGGGAACTTAGCGAGCAGTACTTC
>TRBJ2-3|TRBV14|-|few
CASKRWQTDTQYF
TGTGCCAGCAAGAGGTGGCAGACAGATACGCAGTATTTT
>TRBJ1-4|TRBV19|-|-
CASRRDGAANEKLFF
TGTGCCAGTAGAAGAGATGGGGCGGCTAATGAAAAACTGTTTTTT
>TRBJ2-7|TRBV7-9|TRBD2|-
CASSPRTSGSSYEQYF
TGTGCCAGCAGCCCCCGGACTAGCGGGAGCTCCTACGAGCAGTACTTC
>TRBJ2-3|TRBV9|-|-
CASSVKSGFITDTQYF
TGTGCCAGCAGCGTCAAATCCGGGTTTATCACAGATACGCAGTATTTT
>TRBJ2-3|TRBV5-1|-|many
CASSLADRADTQYF
TGCGCCAGCAGCTTGGCGGATAGGGCAGATACGCAGTATTTT
>TRBJ1-1|TRBV9|-|-
CASSAWDTEAFF
TGTGCCAGCAGCGCGTGGGACACTGAAGCTTTCTTT
>TRBJ2-7|TRBV2|-|many
CASRTDPSYEQYF
TGTGCCAGCAGGACGGACCCCTCCTACGAGCAGTACTTC
>TRBJ2-3|TRBV29-1|TRBD2|-
CSVEGFVDAGGKDTQYF
TGCAGCGTTGAGGGGTTTGTCGATGCGGGAGGGAAAGATACGCAGTATTTT
>TRBJ2-2|TRBV5-1|TRBD2|-
CASTLAGLRKNTGELFF
TGCGCCAGCACTCTAGCGGGACTCCGTAAAAACACCGGGGAGCTGTTTTTT
>TRBJ1-4|TRBV5-5|TRBD1|-
CASSSRQGDEKLFF
TGTGCCAGCAGCTCAAGACAGGGGGATGAAAAACTGTTTTTT
>TRBJ1-1|TRBV20-1|-|many
CSARDPGGRAFF
TGCAGTGCTAGAGATCCCGGGGGCCGGGCTTTCTTT
>TRBJ2-7|TRBV5-1|TRBD1|many
CASSLGTGVTYEQYF
TGCGCCAGCAGCTTGGGGACAGGGGTTACCTACGAGCAGTACTTC
>TRBJ2-3|TRBV28|TRBD2|many
CASSLLADSTDTQYF
TGTGCCAGCAGTCTACTAGCGGATAGCACAGATACGCAGTATTTT
>TRBJ1-6|TRBV28|TRBD1|many
CASTLGGGYSPLHF
TGTGCCAGCACCCTGGGAGGGGGCTATTCACCCCTCCACTTT
>TRBJ1-1|TRBV6-1|-|many
CASSLQGPLLEAFF
TGTGCCAGCAGTCTACAAGGACCGTTACTGGAAGCTTTCTTT
>TRBJ2-2|TRBV10-3|TRBD1|many
CATTGGGTGELFF
TGTGCCACGACAGGGGGAGGAACCGGGGAGCTGTTTTTT
>TRBJ2-7|TRBV20-1|TRBD2|few
CSAVPHSGRGAFYEQYF
TGCAGTGCTGTTCCCCATAGCGGGAGGGGAGCCTTCTACGAGCAGTACTTC
>TRBJ1-1|TRBV12-5|-|few
CASGLGHRNTEAFF
TGTGCTAGTGGTTTGGGGCATAGGAACACTGAAGCTTTCTTT
>TRBJ1-1|TRBV7-9|-|-
CATARAFF
TGTGCCACCGCGAGGGCTTTCTTT
>TRBJ1-5|TRBV15|TRBD1|-
CATSIGGQGGQPQHF
TGTGCCACCAGCATTGGAGGACAGGGTGGCCAGCCCCAGCATTTT
>TRBJ2-7|TRBV5-6|-|-
CASGEAGLTYEQYF
TGTGCCAGCGGGGAGGCGGGACTTACCTACGAGCAGTACTTC
>TRBJ2-2|TRBV24-1|-|many
CATSDLRVGELFF
TGTGCCACCAGTGATCTCAGGGTCGGGGAGCTGTTTTTT
>TRBJ1-5|TRBV19|-|few
CASRTQGYSNQPQHF
TGTGCCAGTAGGACACAGGGATATAGCAATCAGCCCCAGCATTTT
>TRBJ2-7|TRBV10-1|-|many
CASSEGDRYEQYF
TGCGCCAGCAGTGAAGGGGACCGCTACGAGCAGTACTTC
>TRBJ2-7|TRBV10-3|-|many
CAISETGSLGEQYF
TGTGCCATCAGTGAGACAGGGTCCTTGGGAGAGCAGTACTTC
>TRBJ1-5|TRBV20-1|-|many
CSASQGNQPQHF
TGCAGTGCTAGCCAAGGGAATCAGCCCCAGCATTTT
>TRBJ2-1|TRBV11-3|TRBD1|many
CASSLESGGHEQFF
TGTGCCAGCAGCTTAGAGTCAGGGGGTCATGAGCAGTTCTTC
>TRBJ2-7|TRBV19|TRBD1|-
CASSITGGEYEQYF
TGTGCCAGTAGTATTACAGGGGGAGAATACGAGCAGTACTTC
>TRBJ1-4|TRBV7-9|TRBD1|few
CASSLGYSRDRSNEKLFF
TGTGCCAGCAGCTTAGGTTACTCCCGGGACAGATCTAATGAAAAACTGTTTTTT
>TRBJ2-1|TRBV10-3|TRBD1|-
CAIRGQGADEQFF
TGTGCCATCAGGGGACAGGGGGCGGATGAGCAGTTCTTC
>TRBJ2-1|TRBV19|TRBD2|-
CASSTSSGSIAEQFF
TGTGCCAGTAGTACCTCTAGCGGGAGTATCGCTGAGCAGTTCTTC
>TRBJ1-1|TRBV3-1|-|few
CASSQDINGGTEAFF
TGTGCCAGCAGCCAAGATATTAATGGGGGCACTGAAGCTTTCTTT
>TRBJ2-7|TRBV7-9|TRBD1|many
CASSLMDRSYEQYF
TGTGCCAGCAGCTTAATGGACAGGAGCTACGAGCAGTACTTC
>TRBJ2-2|TRBV6-5|-|-
CASSYSGSSGELFF
TGTGCCAGCAGTTACTCGGGTTCGAGCGGGGAGCTGTTTTTT
>TRBJ2-7|TRBV6-8|-|many
CASRSAFRGEQYF
TGTGCCAGCCGATCAGCATTCAGGGGCGAGCAGTACTTC
>TRBJ2-7|TRBV3-1|TRBD1|few
CASSQGQGGLSYEQYF
TGTGCCAGCAGCCAAGGACAGGGTGGTCTCTCCTACGAGCAGTACTTC
>TRBJ1-2|TRBV15|TRBD1|many
CATSRGRTGEGYGYTF
TGTGCCACCAGCAGAGGCCGGACAGGGGAGGGCTATGGCTACACCTTC
>TRBJ1-6|TRBV2|-|many
CASSSRDMRNSPLHF
TGTGCCAGCAGTTCCCGGGACATGAGGAATTCACCCCTCCACTTT
>TRBJ2-1|TRBV20-1|TRBD1|few
CSARERRDRGRRGLGNEQFF
TGCAGTGCTAGAGAACGAAGGGACAGGGGAAGGCGGGGCCTGGGGAATGAGCAGTTCTTC
>TRBJ1-6|TRBV5-1|-|-
CASSLGARVTGNSPLHF
TGCGCCAGCAGCTTGGGGGCCAGGGTGACGGGTAATTCACCCCTCCACTTT
>TRBJ2-1|TRBV18|-|few
CASSLIRDSNEQFF
TGTGCCAGCTCACTTATCCGGGACTCCAATGAGCAGTTCTTC
>TRBJ2-2|TRBV2|-|few
CASNTWTVSEESSTGELFF
TGTGCCAGCAATACCTGGACTGTTTCCGAGGAGTCAAGCACCGGGGAGCTGTTTTTT
>TRBJ2-1|TRBV6-1|TRBD2|-
CASSPAAGEGYNEQFF
TGTGCCAGCAGTCCCGCAGCGGGAGAGGGGTACAATGAGCAGTTCTTC
>TRBJ2-7|TRBV27|-|many
CASSPGHGDSYEQYF
TGTGCCAGCAGTCCAGGCCACGGGGACTCCTACGAGCAGTACTTC